Described below is a single T cell receptor beta chain sequence and its context. The antigen it binds to is not known. It has no much larger one-base neighbor in the sample; base qualities were not kept. The immunoSEQ Assay, a bias-controlled multiplex PCR, was used to amplify TCRbeta CDR3 regions from genomic DNA. In the paper's pipeline: Within the assay, amplification of reference gene primers was used to estimate how many nucleated cells each sample contained. To quantify the absolute abundance of each unique TCRbeta CDR3 rearrangement, sequence reads were collapsed and filtered. Productive Simpson clonality was computed per sample as the square root of Simpson's diversity index over productive rearrangements. TCRdb obtained this table from immuneACCESS and retained in-frame rearrangements with V and J assigned. These tables miss some clones; where compared with another copy, unresolved V genes account for less than half of the shortfall, and the remainder is unexplained. The V and J calls and clone size were taken over from that table, and D and trimming were inferred from the DNA. This sample lists around 120,000 clones; 78% were detected once. The ten largest clones take up 2% to 2.5% of the sample.

V is cut back by 8 bases and J by 5 bases, with 6 bases in the junction unmatched. Spanning cysteine to phenylalanine, the CDR3 consists of 12 amino acids. Left in the record is the CDR3 DNA by itself, 36 bases read in frame from the first base. Taken from the germline V gene, the CDR1 and CDR2 loops are SGHTA and FQGNSA. This sample was taken from a study of blood T cell repertoires in COVID-19 (dated by TCRdb to 2020 to 2022). Looking at the study overall: Collaborator samples came from the United States, Italy and Spain and covered acute and convalescent phases of COVID-19. Deeply sampled blood TCRbeta repertoires from subjects exposed to, actively infected with, or recovered from COVID-19 were included in the dataset. The prospective study material was composed of cDNA or gDNA derived from T cells, B-cell-depleted T cells, or PBMCs. The repertoires were released in a freely available public database meant as a resource for research on the immune response to SARS-CoV-2. The sample metadata nearly always contained a de-identified subject ID, COVID-19 status, age in years and sex. Where HLA class I and class II types were available, the types were taken from metadata supplied by the sample provider, not from assay-based typing. The samples were drawn from the first 160 participants of the ongoing ImmuneRACE study and from about 1,200 subjects provided by 6 global collaborators.

Each collaborating institution followed its own protocols to collect whole blood in K2EDTA tubes. Collaborator samples were shipped for TCRbeta analysis as frozen whole blood, isolated PBMCs, or DNA extracted from either sample type. Study-level results and caveats: How much clinical and demographic metadata was included differed by source and by participant, and the metadata was provided uncurated.

This TCR derives from a man in his 70s with acute or convalescent COVID-19. The chain uses TRBV7-2 and TRBJ2-7; 7 of the junction bases match TRBD1. The sample comprised peripheral blood. CDR3 region: CASSHRGHEQYF. The DNA sequence is given as TGTGCCAGCTCCCACAGGGGTCACGAGCAGTACTTC.